The 19 T cell receptor beta chains below come from one sample, sequenced in a study of blood T cell repertoires in COVID-19. The table came from immunoSEQ multiplex PCR; TCRdb's copy has only in-frame clones and leaves some out. The sample holds about 230,000 clones, 88% seen once. The source material was PBMCs or T cells enriched from blood (not recorded which). The source is a woman in her thirties who had been exposed to COVID-19.

The chain is built from TRBV6-5 and TRBJ1-1; no definite D call. The CDR3 is 14 residues long. Trimming shortened V by 5 bases and J by 5 bases, and 15 bases separated the two germline ends. Germline V gives CDR1 MNHEY, CDR2 SVGAGI. For the CDR3, the DNA is TGTGCCAGCAGTCCCTTGGGAGGAGAGACTGAAGCTTTCTTT. This translates into CASSPLGGETEAFF.

This chain connects TRBV5-4 to TRBJ1-4; D is uncertain. CDR3 size: 13 residues. Trimming cost V 0 bases and J 8 bases, with 8 bases left between them. Germline-derived CDR1 and CDR2 are SGHNT and YYREEE (reference sequence). DNA of the CDR3: TGTGCCAGCAGCTTGGACGTAGAAGAAAAACTGTTTTTT. Encoded protein: CASSLDVEEKLFF.

The chain uses TRBV24-1 and TRBJ2-2, with 8 bases matching TRBD1. V trimming: 3 bases; J trimming: 5 bases; junction bases outside the gene matches: 7. Germline V gene lookup returns CDR1 KGHDR and CDR2 SFDVKD. This CDR3 is built from 16 residues. CDR3 loop: CATSDPRTGRTGELFF. DNA of the CDR3: TGTGCCACCAGTGATCCCCGGACAGGGAGAACCGGGGAGCTGTTTTTT.

The genes are TRBV4-1 and TRBJ2-7; TRBD2 matches at 14 bases. Germline V gene data show CDR1 as MGHRA and CDR2 as YSYEKL. The CDR3 loop spans 15 amino acids. The junction had 2 bases not matched to a gene; V was cut back by 4 bases and J by 3 bases. CDR3 amino acids: CASSLGLAGDYEQYF. In nucleotides, the CDR3 is TGCGCCAGCAGCCTGGGACTAGCGGGGGACTACGAGCAGTACTTC.

J is TRBJ2-2 and V is TRBV19, with 8 bases lining up with TRBD1. The CDR3 contains 15 residues. The V segment lost 1 base and the J segment 6 bases; nucleotides outside the gene matches: 4. Germline V CDR1 and CDR2: LNHDA, SQIVND (reference sequence). This chain's CDR3 is CASSIGQGAAGELFF. The CDR3, as DNA: TGTGCCAGTAGTATAGGGCAGGGGGCCGCCGGGGAGCTGTTTTTT. Full variable domain (missing parts from reference TRBV19 and TRBJ2-2): DGGITQSPKYLFRKEGQNVTLSCEQNLNHDAMYWYRQDPGQGLRLIYYSQIVNDFQKGDIAEGYSVSREKKESFPLTVTSAQKNPTAFYLCASSIGQGAAGELFFGEGSRLTVL.

The V and J genes are TRBV5-1 and TRBJ2-7; weak D call: TRBD2 (6 bases). CDR3 length: 13 residues. The germline CDR1 and CDR2 sequences are SGHRS and YFSETQ. The ends were cut back, 4 bases at V and 11 bases at J, with 19 bases in the middle. DNA for the CDR3: TGCGCCAGCAGCCTGGGGTGGAGGGATAGAAAGTACTTC. Its translation: CASSLGWRDRKYF. Full variable domain (missing parts from reference TRBV5-1 and TRBJ2-7): KAGVTQTPRYLIKTRGQQVTLSCSPISGHRSVSWYQQTPGQGLQFLFEYFSETQRNKGNFPGRFSGRQFSNSRSEMNVSTLELGDSALYLCASSLGWRDRKYFGPGTRLTVT.

V gene TRBV15 combines with J gene TRBJ1-3; 10 nucleotides align to TRBD1. Per the germline V gene, CDR1 is LNHNV and CDR2 is YYDKDF (reference sequence). V lost 0 bases to trimming and J lost 2 bases; unmatched junction nucleotides: 7. The CDR3 sequence is 18 residues long. CDR3 residues: CATSRDLPGQGTGNTIYF. CDR3 in DNA: TGTGCCACCAGCAGAGATCTTCCGGGACAGGGGACTGGAAACACCATATATTTT.

Only a few counts were recorded for this clone. The chain is built from TRBV19 and TRBJ1-2; a possible D gene is TRBD1 (5 bases). CDR3 length equals 15 residues. Germline CDR1 LNHDA, CDR2 SQIVND (reference sequence). Trimming removed 7 bases from V and 2 bases from J, with 17 bases in between. The CDR3 DNA sequence: TGTGCCAGTAAGCCTGCCACTTCAGGGAACTATGGCTACACCTTC. It translates to CASKPATSGNYGYTF.

The chain combines TRBV2 with TRBJ2-1, with TRBD1 matching 7 bases. The CDR3 loop spans 14 amino acids. Trimming took 7 bases from V and 5 from J; bases not matched to a gene: 8. Germline CDR1 and CDR2: SNHLY and FYNNEI. DNA of the CDR3: TGTGCCAGCAAGGGGACAGTATCAAACAATGAGCAGTTCTTC. Its protein is CASKGTVSNNEQFF.

The chain uses TRBV12-3 or TRBV12-4 and TRBJ2-5; 10 positions agree with TRBD1. With 6 bases clipped from V and 3 bases from J, the junction kept 1 base outside the gene matches. The CDR3 covers 13 residues. The CDR3 DNA sequence: TGTGCCAGCAGGGGGACAGGGGAAGAGACCCAGTACTTC. Its translation: CASRGTGEETQYF.

The chain joins TRBV29-1 to TRBJ2-1, with 9 bases that match TRBD2. CDR3 length: 14 amino acids. The trim removed 7 bases at V and 6 bases at J, leaving 10 bases unmatched. The germline CDR1 and CDR2 sequences are SQVTM and ANQGSEA. The CDR3 is CSATAGGSGNEQFF. The CDR3 region has the DNA TGCAGCGCGACAGCGGGAGGTTCGGGCAATGAGCAGTTCTTC.

V usage is TRBV6-5 and J usage is TRBJ2-4; possible D gene TRBD2, 5 bases. V was cut by 6 bases and J by 9 bases, with 21 bases left in between. This CDR3 region has 15 residues. Germline V gives CDR1 MNHEY, CDR2 SVGAGI. The chain's CDR3 is CASRRTSGPFGIQYF. Written as DNA, the CDR3 is TGTGCCAGCAGACGGACGAGCGGCCCCTTCGGCATTCAGTACTTC.

This clone was seen only a few times. This chain links TRBV21-1 with TRBJ1-1; the tabulated D call, TRBD1, remains unverified against the DNA. TRBV21-1 is deemed a pseudogene. The CDR3 is made up of 12 amino acids. CDR3 sequence reads: CASQGAGTEAFF. The CDR3 nucleotides read TGTGCCAGTCAGGGGGCGGGCACTGAAGCTTTCTTT.

The chain employs TRBV5-1 and TRBJ2-2, with 10 positions matching TRBD2. CDR3 size: 18 residues. The trim removed 0 bases at V and 0 bases at J, leaving 5 bases unmatched. Germline CDR1 and CDR2: SGHRS and YFSETQ. As DNA, the CDR3 is TGCGCCAGCAGCTTGGCCGGACTAGCGGTCTCGAACACCGGGGAGCTGTTTTTT. Translation gives CASSLAGLAVSNTGELFF.

The chain carries TRBV19 and TRBJ1-5; D is uncertain. The CDR3 is 15 residues long. CDR1 and CDR2 from the germline V gene are LNHDA and SQIVND (reference sequence). Trimming shortened V by 6 bases and J by 5 bases, and 17 bases separated the two germline ends. The CDR3: CASRPRGAQDQPQHF. The CDR3 DNA follows: TGTGCCAGTAGACCCCGGGGTGCGCAGGATCAGCCCCAGCATTTT. Full variable domain (outside the CDR3, taken from reference TRBV19 and TRBJ1-5): DGGITQSPKYLFRKEGQNVTLSCEQNLNHDAMYWYRQDPGQGLRLIYYSQIVNDFQKGDIAEGYSVSREKKESFPLTVTSAQKNPTAFYLCASRPRGAQDQPQHFGDGTRLSIL.

This chain links TRBV21-1 with TRBJ1-1; the table's D call TRBD1 went unverified against the DNA. TRBV21-1 is a pseudogene. There are 14 residues in the CDR3. The CDR3 region is CASSKARQGTEAFF. Written as DNA, the CDR3 is TGTGCCAGCAGCAAAGCCCGCCAGGGTACTGAAGCTTTCTTT.

This clone was seen a few times. J is TRBJ1-2 and V is TRBV18; D not resolved. V was shortened by 3 bases and J by 4 bases, with 15 bases between the two germline ends. The CDR3 has 15 amino acids. Looked up from germline, CDR1 is KGHSH and CDR2 is LQKENI. CDR3 sequence reads: CASSPLLSVGYGYTF. The CDR3 DNA follows: TGTGCCAGCTCACCGTTACTCTCGGTTGGCTATGGCTACACCTTC. The complete variable domain, with remaining parts taken from reference TRBV18 and TRBJ1-2, reads NAGVMQNPRHLVRRRGQEARLRCSPMKGHSHVYWYRQLPEEGLKFMVYLQKENIIDESGMPKERFSAEFPKEGPSILRIQQVVRGDSAAYFCASSPLLSVGYGYTFGSGTRLTVV.

This chain uses TRBV28 with TRBJ2-1; TRBD1 matches 11 bases. The CDR3 totals 15 residues. After removal of 3 bases from V and 8 bases from J, the junction contained 6 bases not matched to a gene. Germline lookup yields CDR1 MDHEN and CDR2 SYDVKM. The CDR3 loop is CASSLPGQGADEQFF. CDR3 DNA sequence: TGTGCCAGCAGTTTGCCAGGACAGGGGGCTGATGAGCAGTTCTTC.

The chain combines TRBV9 with TRBJ1-3, with D possibly being TRBD1 (6 bases). V was shortened by 0 bases and J by 3 bases, with 19 bases between the two germline ends. From germline, CDR1 is SGDLS and CDR2 YYNGEE. The CDR3 spans 18 residues. This CDR3 reads CASSVAGFRPDSGNTIYF. The CDR3 bases are TGTGCCAGCAGCGTAGCTGGATTCCGTCCGGACAGTGGAAACACCATATATTTT.